This TCR beta chain was captured by sequencing in a study of T-cell reconstitution after alpha-beta-depleted transplantation in children. Overall study results and limits: Newly produced T cells mostly accounted for T-cell counts and diversity one year post-transplant. For some patients, TCRbeta diversity was high at day 60 because of recipient T cells and thymic progenitors that survived. The origin of alpha-beta T cells about two months after transplant was reportedly several hundred expanded graft clones.

Ten or more counts support this clonotype. The antigen is not known. Preparation of the TCRbeta library used unique molecular identifiers. TCRdb reprocessed the PCR reads via MiXCR and lists one record per CDR3 protein. The profile shows 240,000 or so distinct CDR3 sequences, under 9.5% of them singletons. The CDR3 loop spans 13 amino acids. Germline CDR1 ENHRY, CDR2 SYGVKD. V was pared by 7 bases and J by 3 bases, with 12 bases between. The rearrangement uses TRBV10-3 and TRBJ1-1; D gene ambiguous. The TCR was taken from a male patient between 10 and 17 years old who had a stem cell transplant for acute lymphoblastic leukemia, so the T cells may come from the graft donor. This specimen was PBMCs, mostly from graft donor cells, taken 180 days after TCRalphabeta/CD19-depleted stem cell transplant. The DNA for the CDR3 is TGTGCCATCACAGAGAGGGTAGACACTGAAGCTTTCTTT. As protein: CAITERVDTEAFF.